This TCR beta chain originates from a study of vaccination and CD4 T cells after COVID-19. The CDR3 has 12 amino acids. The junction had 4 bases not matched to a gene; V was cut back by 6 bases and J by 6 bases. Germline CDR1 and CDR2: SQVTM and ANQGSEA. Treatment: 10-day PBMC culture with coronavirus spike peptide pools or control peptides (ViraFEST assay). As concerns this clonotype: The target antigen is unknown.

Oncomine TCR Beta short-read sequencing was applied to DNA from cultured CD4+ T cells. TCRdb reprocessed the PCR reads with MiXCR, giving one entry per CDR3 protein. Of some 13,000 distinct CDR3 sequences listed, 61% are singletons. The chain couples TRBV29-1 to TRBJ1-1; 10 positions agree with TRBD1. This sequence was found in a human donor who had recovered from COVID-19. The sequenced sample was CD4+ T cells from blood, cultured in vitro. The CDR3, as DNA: TGCAGCGTCGACAGGGGGCTCGCTGAAGCTTTCTTT. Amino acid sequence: CSVDRGLAEAFF. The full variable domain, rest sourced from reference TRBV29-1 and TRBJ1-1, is SAVISQKPSRDICQRGTSLTIQCQVDSQVTMMFWYRQQPGQSLTLIATANQGSEATYESGFVIDKFPISRPNLTFSTLTVSNMSPEDSSIYLCSVDRGLAEAFFGQGTRLTVV.